The 17 T cell receptor beta chains below all came from one sample that was sequenced in a study of shared clonotypes between healthy human individuals. Data came from immunoSEQ multiplex PCR; TCRdb stores just in-frame clones and leaves some out. The data contain approximately 1.5 million clones, approximately 98.5% of them singletons. Sequencing was carried out using naive CD4+ T cells sorted from blood. Subset defined: CD45RA+ positively selected. The receptor set was obtained from a man aged 30 to 39 in good health.

The chain links TRBV5-1 to TRBJ2-7, with D maybe TRBD1 (5 bases). The germline V and J ends were trimmed by 6 bases and 3 bases, with 13 bases remaining between them. There are 13 residues in the CDR3. Germline-derived CDR1 and CDR2 are SGHRS and YFSETQ. CDR3 loop: CASKGPDNYEQYF. CDR3 coding DNA: TGCGCCAGCAAAGGTCCGGACAACTACGAGCAGTACTTC.

This clone is a singleton in its sample. The chain links TRBV27 to TRBJ2-7; D is uncertain. Germline V CDR1 and CDR2: MNHEY, SMNVEV (reference sequence). V dropped 4 bases and J dropped 2 bases, with 12 bases sitting between them. This CDR3 region has 14 residues. The CDR3 here is CASSSPKLPYEQYF. The DNA of the CDR3 is TGTGCCAGCAGTTCCCCAAAGCTCCCCTACGAGCAGTACTTC.

The V and J genes are TRBV28 and TRBJ1-5, with a tentative D call TRBD1 (5 bases). Germline V lookup: CDR1 MDHEN, CDR2 SYDVKM. The CDR3 spans 16 residues. The V end was cut by 3 bases, the J end by 2 bases, with 14 bases between. The CDR3 spells CASSFTRGPGNQPQHF. CDR3 DNA: TGTGCCAGCAGTTTTACGAGGGGTCCGGGCAATCAGCCCCAGCATTTT.

The chain carries TRBV10-2 and TRBJ2-7, with 8 bases matching TRBD1. Germline trimming cut 6 bases from V and 1 base from J; bases unmatched to any gene: 2. Germline-derived CDR1 and CDR2 are WSHSY and SAAADI. The CDR3 length is 13 residues. CDR3 DNA sequence: TGCGCCAGCAGCCGGACAGGGTCCTACGAGCAGTACTTC. This gives the protein CASSRTGSYEQYF.

This rearrangement joins TRBV2 to TRBJ2-6; no reliable D call. Per the germline V gene, CDR1 is SNHLY and CDR2 is FYNNEI. Trimming removed 1 base from V and 0 bases from J, with 7 bases in between. The CDR3 sequence is 16 residues long. The CDR3 here is CASSEDRSSGANVLTF. Here the CDR3 DNA reads TGTGCCAGCAGTGAAGATAGAAGCTCTGGGGCCAACGTCCTGACTTTC.

The rearrangement uses TRBV5-1 and TRBJ2-1; D may match TRBD1 or TRBD2 (5 bases each). The CDR3 extends over 16 amino acids. V gave up 4 bases and J gave up 0 bases, with 14 bases separating them. Per germline, CDR1 SGHRS and CDR2 YFSETQ. CDR3 DNA: TGCGCCAGCAGCCCCGGGACCGTAAGCTCCTACAATGAGCAGTTCTTC. Encoded protein: CASSPGTVSSYNEQFF. The variable domain in full, completed from reference TRBV5-1 and TRBJ2-1, reads KAGVTQTPRYLIKTRGQQVTLSCSPISGHRSVSWYQQTPGQGLQFLFEYFSETQRNKGNFPGRFSGRQFSNSRSEMNVSTLELGDSALYLCASSPGTVSSYNEQFFGPGTRLTVL.

The table lists this clone with a count of one. The same CDR3 also results from other DNA sequences found in this sample. The chain employs TRBV10-1 and TRBJ2-3; 7 bases agree with TRBD2. J lost 2 bases, V lost 4 bases, and 3 bases had no gene match. The germline CDR1 and CDR2 sequences are WNHNN and SYGVQD (reference sequence). This CDR3 is built from 14 residues. CDR3 nucleotide sequence: TGCGCCAGCAGTGCGGGGGGTGCCACAGATACGCAGTATTTT. It translates to CASSAGGATDTQYF.

This sequence joins TRBV5-1 and TRBJ2-7; D is undetermined. CDR3 length: 14 residues. CDR1 SGHRS and CDR2 YFSETQ come from the germline V gene. V shed 7 bases and J shed 6 bases, with 20 bases lying between them. CDR3: CASRPAAGSSEQYF. The DNA of the CDR3 is TGCGCCAGCCGCCCAGCCGCCGGATCGTCCGAGCAGTACTTC.

CDR3 coding DNA: TGTGCCAGCAGCTCGAATCGACAAGAGACCCAGTACTTC. Amino acid sequence: CASSSNRQETQYF. The V and J genes are TRBV5-4 and TRBJ2-5; D not resolved. The CDR3 length is 13 residues. CDR1 is SGHNT, CDR2 YYREEE, per germline (reference sequence). Trimming shortened V by 3 bases and J by 2 bases, and 8 bases separated the two germline ends.

The chain links TRBV13 to TRBJ2-4; tentative D call: TRBD2 (5 bases). Germline CDR1 is PRHDT and CDR2 is FYEKMQ (reference sequence). This CDR3 region has 15 residues. V was cut by 6 bases and J by 5 bases, with 17 bases left in between. This chain's CDR3 is CASRRRLGDENIQYF. The CDR3 bases are TGTGCCAGCAGGAGGCGGCTGGGAGACGAAAACATTCAGTACTTC.

The V and J genes are TRBV5-6 and TRBJ2-7; D is unclear. Trimming stripped 0 bases from V and 3 bases from J, with 10 bases between. Per the germline V gene, CDR1 is SGHDT and CDR2 is YYEEEE. The CDR3 loop spans 14 amino acids. CDR3 bases: TGTGCCAGCAGCTTGGTGGTCGGAGACTACGAGCAGTACTTC. Translated, it gives CASSLVVGDYEQYF. Combining the CDR3 with reference TRBV5-6 and TRBJ2-7 gives the whole variable domain DAGVTQSPTHLIKTRGQQVTLRCSPKSGHDTVSWYQQALGQGPQFIFQYYEEEERQRGNFPDRFSGHQFPNYSSELNVNALLLGDSALYLCASSLVVGDYEQYFGPGTRLTVT.

V is TRBV18 and J is TRBJ2-4; D ambiguous. The CDR3 totals 11 residues. CDR1 is KGHSH, CDR2 LQKENI, per germline. V was clipped by 6 bases and J by 6 bases, with 6 bases between them. In DNA, the CDR3 is TGTGCCAGCTCGCAGATAAACATTCAGTACTTC. As protein: CASSQINIQYF.

The rearrangement uses TRBV11-2 and TRBJ2-7; the D is unclear. The germline gives CDR1 SGHAT, CDR2 FQNNGV. V dropped 5 bases and J dropped 12 bases, with 26 bases sitting between them. This CDR3 contains 15 residues. The CDR3 DNA sequence: TGTGCCAGCAGCCACCCCTATGGAGTTTCGTACGATCCGTACTTC. Its protein product is CASSHPYGVSYDPYF. Variable domain in full (rest from reference TRBV11-2 and TRBJ2-7): EAGVAQSPRYKIIEKRQSVAFWCNPISGHATLYWYQQILGQGPKLLIQFQNNGVVDDSQLPKDRFSAERLKGVDSTLKIQPAKLEDSAVYLCASSHPYGVSYDPYFGPGTRLTVT.

V and J are TRBV15 and TRBJ1-5; no reliable D call. Germline V lookup: CDR1 LNHNV, CDR2 YYDKDF (reference sequence). The CDR3 runs to 14 residues. V gave up 1 base and J gave up 8 bases, with 12 bases separating them. The CDR3 protein is CATSRVKESEPQHF. The CDR3 DNA reads TGTGCCACCAGCAGAGTTAAGGAATCAGAGCCCCAGCATTTT. The entire variable domain, with the rest obtained from reference TRBV15 and TRBJ1-5, is as follows: DAMVIQNPRYQVTQFGKPVTLSCSQTLNHNVMYWYQQKSSQAPKLLFHYYDKDFNNEADTPDNFQSRRPNTSFCFLDIRSPGLGDTAMYLCATSRVKESEPQHFGDGTRLSIL.

The chain joins TRBV10-1 to TRBJ1-2; 8 nucleotides align to TRBD1. This CDR3 is 15 amino acids long. V dropped 1 base and J dropped 6; count of bases not matched to a gene: 7. Germline CDR1 WNHNN, CDR2 SYGVQD (reference sequence). CDR3 sequence (DNA): TGCGCCAGCAGTGAGTTCAGGACAGGGCCCAATGGCTACACCTTC. Protein product: CASSEFRTGPNGYTF.

Regarding this clone: One junction end does not reproduce the germline sequence, and a read error may be involved. J is TRBJ2-5 and V is TRBV7-7; the D gene is possibly TRBD2 (6 bases). This CDR3 spans 13 amino acids. CDR1 and CDR2 from the germline V gene are SSHAT and FNYEAQ (reference sequence). The CDR3 DNA reads as TGTGCTAGCAGCCCCGGGAGATTGGAGACCCAGTACTTC. The encoded protein is CASSPGRLETQYF.

This clone was seen a single time. This chain connects TRBV6-1 to TRBJ2-2; 9 bases are shared with TRBD1. The CDR3 is made up of 18 amino acids. V trimming: 1 base; J trimming: 1 base; junction bases outside the gene matches: 7. Germline V gene data show CDR1 as MNHNS and CDR2 as SASEGT. CDR3 nucleotides: TGTGCCAGCAGTGAAGGGAGGATGGACAGGGGGAACACCGGGGAGCTGTTTTTT. This translates into CASSEGRMDRGNTGELFF.